These 9 T cell receptor beta chains originate from one sample sequenced in a study of T cell responses to AZD1222 COVID-19 vaccine (dated by TCRdb to the early 2020s). To prepare the library, the immunoSEQ multiplex PCR assay was applied. Drawn from immuneACCESS, this table holds only the in-frame rearrangements with V and J called that TCRdb kept. Clones are partly lost; checked studies trace under half to an unresolved V gene and leave the rest unexplained. Counted in this sample were 200,000 or so clones; 87% of them appeared once. The top ten clones comprise less than 3% of the sample. Read against the paper, the sample's time point label means: baseline before first vaccination. Reading the label with the study, this specimen's treatment or condition is: meningococcal conjugate vaccine given as trial control. The specimen was peripheral blood, collected on day 0 of MenACWY control vaccination. Every receptor here comes from an adult in good health.

This chain uses TRBV30 with TRBJ2-2, with no clear D. V was shortened by 1 base and J by 1 base, with 4 bases between the two germline ends. The CDR3 runs 13 residues. CDR1 and CDR2 (germline): GTSNPN, SVGIG (reference sequence). The CDR3 coding sequence is TGTGCCTGGAGTGCGCAGAACACCGGGGAGCTGTTTTTT. The encoded protein is CAWSAQNTGELFF.

This chain uses TRBV2 with TRBJ1-2; the D gene is possibly TRBD1 (6 bases). CDR3 length: 13 amino acids. CDR1 SNHLY and CDR2 FYNNEI come from the germline V gene. V lost 4 bases and J 0 bases, leaving 6 bases between the germline ends. CDR3 residues: CASSGDTNYGYTF. CDR3 bases: TGTGCCAGCAGTGGGGACACTAACTATGGCTACACCTTC.

This sequence joins TRBV7-3 and TRBJ2-2; D unclear. The ends were cut back, 5 bases at V and 3 bases at J, with 10 bases in the middle. CDR3 length equals 14 residues. The V gene's germline CDR1 is SGHTA and CDR2 FQGTGA. CDR3 DNA sequence: TGTGCCAGCAGCAACGGACCTGACACCGGGGAGCTGTTTTTT. Protein product: CASSNGPDTGELFF.

This chain uses TRBV7-8 with TRBJ1-6; no definite D call. Germline CDR1 reads SGHVS; CDR2 reads FQNEAQ. The CDR3 runs 18 residues. Deletions cut 0 bases from V and 0 bases from J, with 12 bases between. The CDR3 is CASSLARPGSSYNSPLHF. The CDR3 coding sequence is TGTGCCAGCAGCTTAGCGCGGCCGGGGAGCTCCTATAATTCACCCCTCCACTTT.

The chain joins TRBV23-1 to TRBJ1-5, with 10 bases matching TRBD1. TRBV23-1 is identified as an open reading frame with a role that is uncertain. This CDR3 has 18 amino acids. With 2 bases clipped from V and 0 bases from J, the junction kept 7 bases outside the gene matches. The CDR3 nucleotides read TGCGCCAGCAGTCAAGGTGGGACAGGGGTTTATAGCAATCAGCCCCAGCATTTT. Amino acid sequence: CASSQGGTGVYSNQPQHF.

DNA for the CDR3: TGTGCCAGCACCATCCAAAACACCATATATTTT. It yields the protein CASTIQNTIYF. The rearrangement links TRBV7-9 to TRBJ1-3; D ambiguous. Per the germline V gene, CDR1 is SEHNR and CDR2 is FQNEAQ (reference sequence). V dropped 7 bases and J dropped 6 bases, with 7 bases sitting between them. The length of the CDR3 is 11 residues.

This chain connects TRBV28 to TRBJ1-2; 8 bases match TRBD1. Germline CDR1 reads MDHEN; CDR2 reads SYDVKM. The CDR3 spans 16 residues. V was clipped by 4 bases and J by 7 bases; unmatched bases: 14. CDR3 nucleotide sequence: TGTGCCAGCAGTTCTTTCCCGGGACAGGACGACGGTGGCTACACCTTC. As protein: CASSSFPGQDDGGYTF.

The rearrangement uses TRBV18 and TRBJ2-7; D not certain. V shed 2 bases and J shed 6 bases, with 11 bases lying between them. Germline loops: CDR1 KGHSH, CDR2 LQKENI. CDR3 size: 13 residues. CDR3 residues: CASSPLGFGEQYF. The CDR3 DNA reads as TGTGCCAGCTCACCATTAGGTTTCGGCGAGCAGTACTTC.

The chain links TRBV19 to TRBJ2-7; D remains ambiguous. CDR1 and CDR2 (germline): LNHDA, SQIVND (reference sequence). With 1 base removed from V and 0 bases from J, the gap between germline ends came to 1 base. This CDR3 region has 12 residues. Here the CDR3 reads CASSIGSYEQYF. In DNA, the CDR3 is TGTGCCAGTAGTATAGGCTCCTACGAGCAGTACTTC.